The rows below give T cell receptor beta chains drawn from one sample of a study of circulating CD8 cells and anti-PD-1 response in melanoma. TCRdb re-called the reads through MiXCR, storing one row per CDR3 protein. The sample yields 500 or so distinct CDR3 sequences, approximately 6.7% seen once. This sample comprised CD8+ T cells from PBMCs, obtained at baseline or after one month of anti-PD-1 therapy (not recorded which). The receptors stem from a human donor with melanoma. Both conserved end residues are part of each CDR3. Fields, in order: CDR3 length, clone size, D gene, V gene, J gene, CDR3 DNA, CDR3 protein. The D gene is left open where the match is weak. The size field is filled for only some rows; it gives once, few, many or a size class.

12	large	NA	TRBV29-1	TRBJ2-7	TGCAGCGTGGTTTCAGGGGGGTACGAGCAGTACTTC	CSVVSGGYEQYF
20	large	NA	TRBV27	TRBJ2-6	TGTGCCAGCAGTCCTGACCAACAGGGTGGGTCCGAGTTCGGGGCCAACGTCCTGACTTTC	CASSPDQQGGSEFGANVLTF
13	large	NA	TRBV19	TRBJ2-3	TGTGCCAGTAGTAGCCAGAGCACAGATACGCAGTATTTT	CASSSQSTDTQYF
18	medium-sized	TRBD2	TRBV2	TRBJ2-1	TGTGCCAGCAGTCCCCCCTCCTGGACTAGCGGGGGGGTATATGAGCAGTTCTTC	CASSPPSWTSGGVYEQFF
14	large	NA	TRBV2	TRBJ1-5	TGTGCCAGCAGCCAGGGGTTTAGCAATCAGCCCCAGCATTTT	CASSQGFSNQPQHF
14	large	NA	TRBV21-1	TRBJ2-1	TGTGCCAGCAGGGGGGACGAGGATGAGAATGAGCAGTTCTTC	CASRGDEDENEQFF
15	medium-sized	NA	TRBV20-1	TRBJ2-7	TGCAGTGCTGCCTTCTCGGGGGGCGGCTCCTACGAGCAGTACTTC	CSAAFSGGGSYEQYF
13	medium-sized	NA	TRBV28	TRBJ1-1	TGTGCCAGCACCCCTTGGGGAAACACTGAAGCTTTCTTT	CASTPWGNTEAFF
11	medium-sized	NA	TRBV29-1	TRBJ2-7	TGCAGCGTTGGACACGGCTACGAGCAGTACTTC	CSVGHGYEQYF
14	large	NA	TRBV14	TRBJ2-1	TGTGCCAGCAGCCAAGAAACCAGTGGCGGTGAGCAGTTCTTC	CASSQETSGGEQFF
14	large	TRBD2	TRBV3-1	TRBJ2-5	TGTGCCAGCAGCCTGGGACTAGCGGAAGAGACCCAGTACTTC	CASSLGLAEETQYF
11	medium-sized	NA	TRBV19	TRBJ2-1	TGTGCCAGTAGTCTCGGGGATGAGCAGTTCTTC	CASSLGDEQFF
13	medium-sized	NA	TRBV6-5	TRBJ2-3	TGTGCCAGCAGAAGGGGGTCCACAGATACGCAGTATTTT	CASRRGSTDTQYF
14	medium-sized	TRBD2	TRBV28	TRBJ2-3	TGTGCCAGCAGTCTGCGGACTAGTGGGGATACGCAGTATTTT	CASSLRTSGDTQYF
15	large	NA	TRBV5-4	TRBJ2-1	TGTGCCAGCAGCTTGGAGGCAGGGCTCTACAATGAGCAGTTCTTC	CASSLEAGLYNEQFF
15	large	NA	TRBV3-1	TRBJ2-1	TGTGCCAGCAGGCCATCCGGGAGCTCCTACAATGAGCAGTTCTTC	CASRPSGSSYNEQFF
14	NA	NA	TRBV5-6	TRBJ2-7	TGTGCCAGCGCCCAGGGGGGTCGGGTGAACGAGCAGTACTTC	CASAQGGRVNEQYF
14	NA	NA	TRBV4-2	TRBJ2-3	TGTGCCAGTAGCCAAGAGACGGGCGAGGAAAAGCAGTATTTT	CASSQETGEEKQYF
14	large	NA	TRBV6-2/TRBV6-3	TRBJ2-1	TGTGCCAGCAGTTACGGCAGTCCTTGGAATGAGCAGTTCTTC	CASSYGSPWNEQFF
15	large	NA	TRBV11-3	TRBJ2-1	TGTGCCAGCAGCCCCCAGGGGGGAGCCTACAATGAGCAGTTCTTC	CASSPQGGAYNEQFF
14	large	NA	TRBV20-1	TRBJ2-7	TGCAGTGCTACTCCCATTGAAGGGAAGGACGAGCAGTACTTC	CSATPIEGKDEQYF
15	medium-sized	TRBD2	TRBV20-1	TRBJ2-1	TGCAGTGCTAGAGATTCACTAGCGGGGATCAGTGAGCAGTTCTTC	CSARDSLAGISEQFF
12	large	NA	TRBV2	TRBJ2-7	TGTGCCACCTCCAGGGATTTCTACGAGCAGTACTTC	CATSRDFYEQYF
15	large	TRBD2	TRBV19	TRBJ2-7	TGTGCCAGTAGTGTCACTAGCGGGGGGTTTAACGAGCAGTACTTC	CASSVTSGGFNEQYF
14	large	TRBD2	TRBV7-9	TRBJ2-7	TGTGCCAGCAGCCCTCCGGGGGGGGTAAGCGAGCAGTACTTC	CASSPPGGVSEQYF
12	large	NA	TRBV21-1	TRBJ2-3	TGTGCCAGCAGCAAAGAGTCAGATACGCAGTATTTT	CASSKESDTQYF
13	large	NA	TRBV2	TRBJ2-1	TGTGCCAGCAGTGAAGTGGAAGGGAATGAGCAGTTCTTC	CASSEVEGNEQFF
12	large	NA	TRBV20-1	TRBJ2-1	TGCAGTGCTAGAGAGGGAGCGGCTGAGCAGTTCTTC	CSAREGAAEQFF
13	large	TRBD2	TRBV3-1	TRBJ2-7	TGTGCCAGCAGCGTAGCGGGGACGTACGAGCAGTACTTC	CASSVAGTYEQYF
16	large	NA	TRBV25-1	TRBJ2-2	TGTGCCAGCAGTGGCCCGCCGAGAGCCAACACCGGGGAGCTGTTTTTT	CASSGPPRANTGELFF
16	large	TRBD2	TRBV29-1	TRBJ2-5	TGCAGCCCAAGGAAGGCCAGCGGGGAGCACCAAGAGACCCAGTACTTC	CSPRKASGEHQETQYF
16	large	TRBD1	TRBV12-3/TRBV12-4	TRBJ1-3	TGTGCCAGCAGTTTAGGAAGAGGGGGCACTGGAAACACCATATATTTT	CASSLGRGGTGNTIYF
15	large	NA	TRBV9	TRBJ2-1	TGTGCCAGCAGCGTCAGTGTAGGATCCTACAATGAGCAGTTCTTC	CASSVSVGSYNEQFF
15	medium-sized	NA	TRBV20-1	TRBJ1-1	TGCAGTGCTAGAGCCTTGGACAGACAGAACACTGAAGCTTTCTTT	CSARALDRQNTEAFF
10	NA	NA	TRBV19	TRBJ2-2	TGTGCCACCGAAGGAGGGGAGCTGTTTTTT	CATEGGELFF
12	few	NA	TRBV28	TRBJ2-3	TGTGCCAGCAGTTTTCCCCCAGATACGCAGTATTTT	CASSFPPDTQYF
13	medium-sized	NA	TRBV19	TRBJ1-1	TGTGCCAGTAGAGAGGCGGGAAACACTGAAGCTTTCTTT	CASREAGNTEAFF
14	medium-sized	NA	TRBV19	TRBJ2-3	TGTGCCAGTAGTAGCGGGCCCATAGAAGATACGCAGTATTTT	CASSSGPIEDTQYF
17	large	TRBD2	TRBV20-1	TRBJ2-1	TGCAGTGCTAGAGATACTAGCGGGGGTCCCTCCTACAATGAGCAGTTCTTC	CSARDTSGGPSYNEQFF
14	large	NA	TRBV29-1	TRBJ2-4	TGCAGCGTTGAAGCCGGGGAGGCCGCGGACATTCAGTACTTC	CSVEAGEAADIQYF
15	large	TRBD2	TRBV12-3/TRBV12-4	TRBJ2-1	TGTGCCAGCAGTTTGCTTAGCGGGGGGGCCCAGGAGCAGTTCTTC	CASSLLSGGAQEQFF
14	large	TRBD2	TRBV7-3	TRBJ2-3	TGTGCCAGCAGCGAGGGCGGGGGAACAGATACGCAGTATTTT	CASSEGGGTDTQYF
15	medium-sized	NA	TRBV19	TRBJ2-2	TGTGCCAGTAGTCCGCGCTTAGGGGAGGCCGGGGAGCTGTTTTTT	CASSPRLGEAGELFF
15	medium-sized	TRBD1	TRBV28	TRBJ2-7	TGTGCCAGCAGGGATACCGGGACAGGATTCTACGAGCAGTACTTC	CASRDTGTGFYEQYF
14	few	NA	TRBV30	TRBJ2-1	TGTGCCTGGAGTACACTCACCTCCTACAATGAGCAGTTCTTC	CAWSTLTSYNEQFF
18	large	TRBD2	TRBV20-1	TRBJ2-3	TGCAGTGCTAGATCCCAAGGACTAGCGGGGGCCCCCGCAGATACGCAGTATTTT	CSARSQGLAGAPADTQYF
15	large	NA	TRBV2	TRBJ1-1	TGTGCCAGCAGTGATCCCACAAATTTCAACACTGAAGCTTTCTTT	CASSDPTNFNTEAFF